This T cell receptor (beta chain) was captured by sequencing in a study of T cells in Graves' hyperthyroidism and ophthalmopathy. About this clonotype: What it binds is unknown.

General observations from the study: With a median lead of approximately 6 months before onset, the model predicted ophthalmopathy. Blood samples included most of the expanded thyroid clonotypes exceeding 0.001.

This CDR3 contains 14 residues. The germline V gene encodes CDR1 MDHEN and CDR2 SYDVKM. V dropped 7 bases and J dropped 5; count of bases not matched to a gene: 9. Out of about 10 ml of fresh peripheral blood came the PBMCs. Amplification yielded TCR beta CDR3 regions, with RNA transcripts as the source. The study used the HTBI primer set for a first-round RT-PCR of the TCR CDR3. TCRdb ran MiXCR on the multiplex PCR reads and lists one entry per CDR3 protein. The sample shows 300,000 to 400,000 distinct CDR3 sequences, around 13% of them seen only once. This clonotype originated in a woman in her 30s with Graves' ophthalmopathy. Sample: blood. V and J are TRBV28 and TRBJ2-7; 9 bases match TRBD1. The CDR3 DNA sequence: TGTGCCAGCACGGAGGGACAGGGTTTCCACGAGCAGTACTTC. It is translated as CASTEGQGFHEQYF. Full variable domain (rest looked up from reference TRBV28 and TRBJ2-7): DVKVTQSSRYLVKRTGEKVFLECVQDMDHENMFWYRQDPGLGLRLIYFSYDVKMKEKGDIPEGYSVSREKKERFSLILESASTNQTSMYLCASTEGQGFHEQYFGPGTRLTVT.